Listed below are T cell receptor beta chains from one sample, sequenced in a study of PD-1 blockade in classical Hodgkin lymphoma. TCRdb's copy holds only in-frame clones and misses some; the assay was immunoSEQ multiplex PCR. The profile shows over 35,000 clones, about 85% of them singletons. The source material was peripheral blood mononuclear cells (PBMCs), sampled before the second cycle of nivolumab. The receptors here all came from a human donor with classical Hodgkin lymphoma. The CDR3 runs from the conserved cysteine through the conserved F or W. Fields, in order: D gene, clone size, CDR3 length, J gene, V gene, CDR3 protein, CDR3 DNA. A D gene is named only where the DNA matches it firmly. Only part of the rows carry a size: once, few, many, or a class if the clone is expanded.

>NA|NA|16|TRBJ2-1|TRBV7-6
CASSSLTGRSYNEQFF
TGTGCCAGCAGCTCGCTGACGGGACGGTCCTACAATGAGCAGTTCTTC
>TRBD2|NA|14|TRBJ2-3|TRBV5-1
CASSPGGGPDTQYF
TGCGCCAGCAGCCCCGGGGGGGGGCCAGATACGCAGTATTTT
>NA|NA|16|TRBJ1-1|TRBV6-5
CASSYSGGVMNTEAFF
TGTGCCAGCAGTTACTCGGGGGGGGTGATGAACACTGAAGCTTTCTTT
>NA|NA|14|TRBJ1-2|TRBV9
CASSVEGTPYGYTF
TGTGCCAGCAGCGTAGAGGGGACGCCATATGGCTACACCTTC
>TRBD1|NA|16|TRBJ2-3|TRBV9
CASSPSGQGVVAGQYF
TGTGCCAGCAGCCCATCGGGACAGGGGGTGGTTGCGGGGCAGTATTTT
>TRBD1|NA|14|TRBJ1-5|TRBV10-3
CAISEGTAGQPQHF
TGTGCCATCAGTGAAGGGACAGCTGGTCAGCCCCAGCATTTT
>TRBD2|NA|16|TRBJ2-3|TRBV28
CASSSRLARQLDTQYF
TGTGCCAGCAGTTCCCGACTAGCCCGCCAACTCGATACGCAGTATTTT
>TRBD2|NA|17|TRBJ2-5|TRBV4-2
CASSQVFDGGAMETQYF
TGTGCCAGCAGCCAAGTCTTTGACGGGGGGGCAATGGAGACCCAGTACTTC
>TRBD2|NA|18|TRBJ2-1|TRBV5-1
CASSLRTSGGPSYNEQFF
TGCGCCAGCAGCCTCCGGACTAGCGGGGGACCCTCCTACAATGAGCAGTTCTTC
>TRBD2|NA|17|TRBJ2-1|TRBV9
CASSPRPPSGVYNEQFF
TGTGCCAGCTCGCCAAGGCCCCCTAGCGGCGTCTACAATGAGCAGTTCTTC
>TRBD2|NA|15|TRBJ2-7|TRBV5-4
CASSWGTGGPYEQYF
TGTGCCAGCAGCTGGGGGACGGGGGGGCCATACGAGCAGTACTTC
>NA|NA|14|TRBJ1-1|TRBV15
CATSRDRGWFEAFF
TGTGCCACCAGCAGAGATCGGGGGTGGTTTGAAGCTTTCTTT
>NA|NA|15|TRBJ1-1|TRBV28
CASSLPQSVGTEAFF
TGTGCCAGCAGTTTACCACAATCGGTGGGCACTGAAGCTTTCTTT
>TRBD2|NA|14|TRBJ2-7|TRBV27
CASRLAGGPYEQYF
TGTGCCAGCAGGTTAGCGGGAGGGCCCTACGAGCAGTACTTC
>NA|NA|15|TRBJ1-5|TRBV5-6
CASSLGPGNNQPQHF
TGTGCCAGCAGCTTGGGACCCGGGAACAATCAGCCCCAGCATTTT
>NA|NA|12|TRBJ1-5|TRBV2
CASSRIGQPQHF
TGTGCCAGCAGTAGGATTGGGCAGCCCCAGCATTTT
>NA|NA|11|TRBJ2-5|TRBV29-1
CSVLSGVTQYF
TGCAGCGTCCTTAGCGGAGTGACCCAGTACTTC
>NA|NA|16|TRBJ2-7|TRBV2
CASSLNGVADPLEQYF
TGTGCCAGCAGTCTAAACGGAGTAGCGGATCCTTTAGAGCAGTACTTC
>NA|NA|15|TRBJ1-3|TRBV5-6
CASSFYVSSGNTIYF
TGTGCCAGCAGCTTCTACGTCAGCTCTGGAAACACCATATATTTT
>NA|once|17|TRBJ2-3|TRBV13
CASSSDPGRGLTDTQYF
TGTGCCAGCAGCTCAGACCCGGGGAGGGGGCTCACAGATACGCAGTATTTT
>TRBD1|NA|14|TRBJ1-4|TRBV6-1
CANYNRDSNEKLFF
TGTGCCAACTATAACCGGGACAGTAATGAAAAACTGTTTTTT
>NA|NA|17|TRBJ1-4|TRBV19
CASQGESGYTTNEKLFF
TGTGCCAGCCAAGGAGAGTCAGGCTACACAACTAATGAAAAACTGTTTTTT
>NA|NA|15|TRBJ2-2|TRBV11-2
CASSMDSLNTGELFF
TGTGCCAGCAGCATGGACAGTTTGAACACCGGGGAGCTGTTTTTT
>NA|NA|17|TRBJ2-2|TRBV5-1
CASSLVGGRANTGELFF
TGCGCCAGCAGCTTGGTTGGAGGCAGGGCGAACACCGGGGAGCTGTTTTTT
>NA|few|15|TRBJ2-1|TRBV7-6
CASSLLASSYNEQFF
TGTGCCAGCAGCCTGCTAGCTTCCTCCTACAATGAGCAGTTCTTC
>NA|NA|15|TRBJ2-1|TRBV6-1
CASSEQGGGYNEQFF
TGTGCCAGCAGTGAACAGGGAGGAGGGTACAATGAGCAGTTCTTC
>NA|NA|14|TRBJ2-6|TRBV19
CASKQSSGANVLTF
TGTGCCAGTAAACAGAGCTCTGGGGCCAACGTCCTGACTTTC